Sequencing of this TCR beta chain was carried out in a study of identical twins. MiXCR was run by TCRdb on the 5' RACE reads, yielding one entry per CDR3 protein. The sample holds roughly 260,000 distinct CDR3 sequences, roughly 13% seen once. General study results and limits: Reduced insertions were recorded for abundant cord blood beta clonotypes, with no such pattern in memory repertoires.

In every case, the donor was a healthy Caucasian. This clonotype was recorded a few times. Its matching antigen is unknown. Sequencing was carried out using memory (CD45RO+) T cells sorted from blood. The sequence was collected from a woman between 18 and 29 years old in good health.

CDR3 DNA: TGCGCCAGCAGCGAGGGAGGGACTAGCGGGAGCCGGGAGACCCAGTACTTC. Its translation: CASSEGGTSGSRETQYF. The rearrangement links TRBV5-1 to TRBJ2-5; 14 nucleotides agree with TRBD2. This CDR3 is built from 17 residues. Germline V gene lookup returns CDR1 SGHRS and CDR2 YFSETQ. Unmatched junction bases numbered 10, after V lost 4 bases and J lost 5 bases.